This TCR beta chain originates from a study of blood T cell repertoires in COVID-19. For the study at large: Acute and convalescent COVID-19 specimens originated in the United States, Italy and Spain.

V was shortened by 5 bases and J by 0 bases, with 17 bases between the two germline ends. Germline V gene lookup returns CDR1 SGHTA and CDR2 FQGNSA. The CDR3 sequence is 17 residues long. Authors' processing steps: Reference gene primer amplification in the assay estimated nucleated cell counts. Libraries were prepared by immunoSEQ multiplex PCR; TCRdb keeps only in-frame clonotypes and omits some of them. D and trimming were read from the DNA, whereas the V and J calls and clone size are those reported in that table. Of tens of thousands of clones listed, 88% are singletons. Sequenced input: peripheral blood. The clonotype originates from a human donor in a cohort sampled during active COVID-19. The chain carries TRBV7-2 and TRBJ1-3, with D possibly TRBD1 on 5 matching bases. The DNA of the CDR3 is TGTGCCAGCAGCCCCTTTAGAGGAGGGGACTCTGGAAACACCATATATTTT. This sequence encodes CASSPFRGGDSGNTIYF.